This T cell receptor (beta chain) came from a study of post-analysis software for immune sequencing data. The table lists this clonotype with a few counts. TCR beta libraries were prepared from cDNA with unique molecular identifiers. A few hundred thousand cDNA molecules were obtained from 1 to 10 million T cells. TCRdb called the PCR reads again in MiXCR, with one record for every CDR3 protein. Here the sample spans 150,000 to 200,000 distinct CDR3 sequences, about 37% being singletons. This receptor was taken from a girl between 10 and 17 years old with multiple sclerosis. Sequences were derived from blood, sampled after autologous hematopoietic stem cell transplantation.

Here the CDR3 DNA reads TGTGCCAGCAGCTGCTGGACAGGGGTTTTATCGAGCTCCTACGAGCAGTACTTC. This sequence encodes CASSCWTGVLSSSYEQYF. V and J are TRBV7-9 and TRBJ2-7, with TRBD1 matching 9 bases. The V gene's germline CDR1 is SEHNR and CDR2 FQNEAQ (reference sequence). The ends lost 4 bases at V and 0 bases at J; junction bases unmatched: 13. The length of the CDR3 is 18 residues.